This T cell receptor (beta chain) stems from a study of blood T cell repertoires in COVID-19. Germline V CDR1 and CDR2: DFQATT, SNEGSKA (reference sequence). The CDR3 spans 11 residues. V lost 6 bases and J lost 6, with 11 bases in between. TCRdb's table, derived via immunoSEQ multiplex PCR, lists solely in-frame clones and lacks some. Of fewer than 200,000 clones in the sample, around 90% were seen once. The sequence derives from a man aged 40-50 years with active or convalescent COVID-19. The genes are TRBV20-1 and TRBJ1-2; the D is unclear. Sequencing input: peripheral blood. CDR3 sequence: CSAGNINGYTF. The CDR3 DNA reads TGCAGTGCCGGGAATATTAATGGCTACACCTTC.